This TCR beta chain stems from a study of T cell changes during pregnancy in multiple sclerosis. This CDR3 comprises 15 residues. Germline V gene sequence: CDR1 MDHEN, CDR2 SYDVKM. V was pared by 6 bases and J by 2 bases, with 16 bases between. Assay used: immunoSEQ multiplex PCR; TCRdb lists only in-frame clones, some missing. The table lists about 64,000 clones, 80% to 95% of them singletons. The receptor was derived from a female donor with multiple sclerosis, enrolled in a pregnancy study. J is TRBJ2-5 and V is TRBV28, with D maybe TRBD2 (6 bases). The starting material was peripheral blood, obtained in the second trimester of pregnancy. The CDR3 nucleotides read TGTGCCAGCAGCGGGTGGGCGGGGACTCAAGAGACCCAGTACTTC. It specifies CASSGWAGTQETQYF. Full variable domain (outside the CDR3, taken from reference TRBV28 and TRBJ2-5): DVKVTQSSRYLVKRTGEKVFLECVQDMDHENMFWYRQDPGLGLRLIYFSYDVKMKEKGDIPEGYSVSREKKERFSLILESASTNQTSMYLCASSGWAGTQETQYFGPGTRLLVL.